The table lists the clone carrying this T cell receptor beta chain with many counts. Its antigen is not known. This sample stems from a study of T cells in Graves' hyperthyroidism and ophthalmopathy. Over 18 months, lack of ophthalmopathy progression marked Graves' hyperthyroidism as stable. Uncontrolled infection, other autoimmune disease, pregnancy or lactation led to exclusion. PBMCs were derived from approximately 10 ml fresh peripheral blood. Overall study results and limits: Blood shared most expanded thyroid clonotypes above 0.001.

From RNA transcripts, TCR beta CDR3 regions were amplified. During a first-round RT-PCR of the TCR CDR3, the HTBI primer set was used. MiXCR was run by TCRdb on the multiplex PCR reads, yielding one entry per CDR3 protein. The sample shows some 510,000 distinct CDR3 sequences, roughly 20% of them seen only once. This CDR3 spans 12 amino acids. Trimming left V 6 bases short and J 5 bases short, with 10 bases between. Germline values: CDR1 MDHEN, CDR2 SYDVKM. The sample taken for sequencing was blood. V gene TRBV28 combines with J gene TRBJ1-2; D is uncertain. The receptor's source is a man in his late teens or twenties with Graves' hyperthyroidism. CDR3 loop: CASRTPPYGYTF. The CDR3 DNA reads as TGTGCCAGCAGAACACCGCCTTATGGCTACACCTTC.